One sample yielded the 32 T cell receptor beta chains listed below, sequenced in a study of blood T cell repertoires in COVID-19. Libraries were prepared by immunoSEQ multiplex PCR; TCRdb keeps only in-frame clonotypes and omits some of them. The sample has 250,000 to 350,000 clones; over 75% are singletons. Sample: peripheral blood. The origin of the receptors is a man aged 18-30 years with active or convalescent COVID-19.

This clone was counted once. The gene calls are TRBV3-1 (or the pseudogene TRBV3-2) and TRBJ2-7; 7 bases are shared with TRBD1. This CDR3 has 13 amino acids. Trimming took 2 bases from V and 6 from J; bases not matched to a gene: 4. From germline, CDR1 is LGHDT and CDR2 YNNKEL (reference sequence). The CDR3 DNA is TGTGCCAGCAGCCAAACAGGGGTAGGCGAGCAGTACTTC. It encodes CASSQTGVGEQYF.

This clone has only a few counts. This sequence joins TRBV4-1 and TRBJ1-1, with TRBD1 matching over 7 bases. This CDR3 is built from 16 residues. J lost 3 bases, V lost 0 bases, and 7 bases had no gene match. Germline loops: CDR1 MGHRA, CDR2 YSYEKL. CDR3 residues: CASSQEAAGGYTEAFF. CDR3 DNA sequence: TGCGCCAGCAGCCAAGAGGCGGCAGGGGGATACACTGAAGCTTTCTTT.

The gene calls are TRBV13 and TRBJ2-1; 11 nucleotides line up with TRBD1. Germline V gene lookup returns CDR1 PRHDT and CDR2 FYEKMQ (reference sequence). Trimming removed 8 bases from V and 9 bases from J; junction bases left unmatched: 15. The CDR3 runs 16 residues. The CDR3 reads CASLFTGTGGRSEQFF. DNA for the CDR3: TGTGCCAGCCTTTTCACCGGGACAGGGGGGAGGAGTGAGCAGTTCTTC.

The chain employs TRBV9 and TRBJ2-7; 7 bases line up with TRBD2. Germline values: CDR1 SGDLS, CDR2 YYNGEE. CDR3 size: 15 residues. V trimming: 0 bases; J trimming: 2 bases; junction bases outside the gene matches: 5. In DNA, the CDR3 is TGTGCCAGCAGCGTAGGTTCTAGCGGCACCTACGAGCAGTACTTC. Its translation: CASSVGSSGTYEQYF.

This clone is a singleton in its sample. J is TRBJ2-2 and V is TRBV4-3; 10 bases fit TRBD2. The CDR3 sequence is 16 residues long. With 1 base clipped from V and 7 bases from J, the junction kept 6 bases outside the gene matches. CDR1 is LGHNA and CDR2 is YSLEER in the germline V gene. DNA for the CDR3: TGCGCCAGCAGCCAAGCTTTGCTAGCGGGGGTCGGGGAGCTGTTTTTT. The encoded protein is CASSQALLAGVGELFF.

J is TRBJ2-5 and V is TRBV19, with D tentatively TRBD1 (5 bases). V lost 0 bases and J 5 bases, leaving 13 bases between the germline ends. The CDR3 is 15 amino acids. Per the germline V gene, CDR1 is LNHDA and CDR2 is SQIVND (reference sequence). DNA of the CDR3: TGTGCCAGTAGTATAGACACCAGGGTGGGGGAGACCCAGTACTTC. Protein product: CASSIDTRVGETQYF.

The rearrangement links TRBV14 to TRBJ2-6; D is undetermined. Germline CDR1 and CDR2: SGHDN and FVKESK. The CDR3 is 15 amino acids. V was shortened by 3 bases and J by 7 bases, with 13 bases between the two germline ends. CDR3 amino acids: CASSHKSLGANVLTF. Written as DNA, the CDR3 is TGTGCCAGCAGCCACAAGTCCCTAGGAGCCAACGTCCTGACTTTC.

The gene calls are TRBV7-8 and TRBJ1-2; D is ambiguous. CDR1 is SGHVS, CDR2 FQNEAQ, per germline. Trimming left V 1 base short and J 5 bases short, with 8 bases between. This CDR3 spans 13 amino acids. CDR3 in DNA: TGTGCCAGCAGCTTAGGGAGAGCGTATGGCTACACCTTC. It is translated as CASSLGRAYGYTF.

The V and J genes are TRBV2 and TRBJ2-3; D unclear. Germline-derived CDR1 and CDR2 are SNHLY and FYNNEI. The CDR3 has 15 residues. With 4 bases removed from V and 1 base from J, the gap between germline ends came to 12 bases. CDR3 sequence reads: CASSAQRIRTDTQYF. CDR3 sequence (DNA): TGTGCCAGCAGTGCACAGAGAATCCGCACAGATACGCAGTATTTT.

V usage is TRBV18 and J usage is TRBJ1-4; D is unresolved. V was cut by 4 bases and J by 1 base, with 10 bases left in between. Germline V gives CDR1 KGHSH, CDR2 LQKENI. CDR3 size: 15 residues. The CDR3 region is CASSRVRGTNEKLFF. In nucleotides, the CDR3 is TGTGCCAGCTCACGGGTTCGGGGAACTAATGAAAAACTGTTTTTT.

The gene calls are TRBV19 and TRBJ2-4, with D tentatively TRBD1 (6 bases). The CDR3 totals 16 residues. The germline V gene has CDR1 LNHDA and CDR2 SQIVND (reference sequence). Trimming left V 6 bases short and J 3 bases short, with 18 bases between. This CDR3 is CASRLDRTTDKNIQYF. The CDR3 nucleotides read TGTGCCAGTAGACTCGACAGGACCACCGACAAAAACATTCAGTACTTC.

This clone was recorded once. The V gene is TRBV15, the J gene TRBJ2-5; 7 positions agree with TRBD2. With V trimmed by 4 bases and J by 3 bases, 8 bases remained unmatched. This CDR3 comprises 15 residues. Per the germline V gene, CDR1 is LNHNV and CDR2 is YYDKDF (reference sequence). For the CDR3, the DNA is TGTGCCACCAGCAAACCGGGAGGTCGGAAAGAGACCCAGTACTTC. Residues: CATSKPGGRKETQYF.

This clone was counted a single time. The chain links TRBV3-1 (or the pseudogene TRBV3-2) to TRBJ2-5; the D is unclear. This CDR3 has 15 amino acids. Trimming cost V 3 bases and J 1 base, with 12 bases left between them. CDR1 LGHDT and CDR2 YNNKEL come from the germline V gene (reference sequence). The CDR3: CASSQGHNTQETQYF. The CDR3 coding sequence is TGTGCCAGCAGCCAGGGCCATAATACCCAAGAGACCCAGTACTTC.

V gene TRBV7-2 combines with J gene TRBJ1-1; TRBD1 might be the D (5 bases). Germline loops: CDR1 SGHTA, CDR2 FQGNSA. The CDR3 runs to 13 residues. The V end was cut by 7 bases, the J end by 3 bases, with 12 bases between. CDR3 in amino acids: CASKSGGDTEAFF. As DNA, the CDR3 is TGTGCCAGCAAATCAGGAGGGGACACTGAAGCTTTCTTT.

This chain joins TRBV19 and TRBJ2-5, with 8 bases identical to TRBD2. V shed 5 bases, J shed 5 bases, and the junction held 19 bases outside the gene matches. The CDR3 is 18 amino acids. Germline CDR1 reads LNHDA; CDR2 reads SQIVND (reference sequence). CDR3 in amino acids: CASSFNLERGRPGETQYF. The CDR3 region has the DNA TGTGCCAGTAGTTTCAATCTGGAGCGGGGGCGCCCCGGGGAGACCCAGTACTTC. The full variable domain, rest sourced from reference TRBV19 and TRBJ2-5, is DGGITQSPKYLFRKEGQNVTLSCEQNLNHDAMYWYRQDPGQGLRLIYYSQIVNDFQKGDIAEGYSVSREKKESFPLTVTSAQKNPTAFYLCASSFNLERGRPGETQYFGPGTRLLVL.

The chain carries TRBV27 and TRBJ1-5, with a tentative D call TRBD1 (5 bases). This CDR3 is 18 amino acids long. V dropped 6 bases and J dropped 0 bases, with 21 bases sitting between them. Germline-derived CDR1 and CDR2 are MNHEY and SMNVEV (reference sequence). The CDR3 is CASRPTPDIWYSNQPQHF. The CDR3 nucleotides read TGTGCCAGCAGGCCTACCCCGGACATCTGGTATAGCAATCAGCCCCAGCATTTT.

The chain links TRBV6-2 or TRBV6-3 to TRBJ1-6; 9 positions match TRBD1. This CDR3 contains 22 residues. Germline CDR1 is MNHEY and CDR2 is SVGEGT. J gave up 4 bases and V 6 bases, and 25 bases lay outside the gene matches. The CDR3 region is CASSRDRARIIPKTLYNSPLHF. The CDR3 DNA reads TGTGCCAGCAGCCGGGACAGGGCCCGTATTATTCCTAAAACCTTATATAATTCACCCCTCCACTTT.

The chain is built from TRBV27 and TRBJ2-7; D not resolved. The germline gives CDR1 MNHEY, CDR2 SMNVEV (reference sequence). The ends were cut back, 8 bases at V and 4 bases at J, with 9 bases in the middle. There are 11 residues in the CDR3. CDR3 in amino acids: CASARGYEQYF. Here the CDR3 DNA reads TGTGCCAGCGCGCGTGGTTACGAGCAGTACTTC.

The genes are TRBV10-3 and TRBJ2-7; no clear D gene. There are 11 residues in the CDR3. V lost 8 bases, J lost 6 bases, and 11 bases lay in between. The V gene's germline CDR1 is ENHRY and CDR2 SYGVKD. CDR3 in amino acids: CAIRSSAEQYF. The CDR3 region has the DNA TGTGCCATCCGTTCGAGCGCCGAGCAGTACTTC.

The chain joins TRBV9 to TRBJ1-5; D is uncertain. V was trimmed by 4 bases and J by 4 bases, leaving 12 bases between them. The V gene's germline CDR1 is SGDLS and CDR2 YYNGEE. This CDR3 is 14 amino acids long. CDR3 DNA sequence: TGTGCCAGCAGCCTCGGTCGGGATAATCAGCCCCAGCATTTT. Protein sequence: CASSLGRDNQPQHF.

V usage is TRBV18 and J usage is TRBJ2-5; 7 positions agree with TRBD1. This CDR3 is 15 amino acids long. From germline, CDR1 is KGHSH and CDR2 LQKENI. J was trimmed by 2 bases and V by 4 bases; bases with no gene match: 7. The CDR3 region is CASSHKDRTQETQYF. Here the CDR3 DNA reads TGTGCCAGCTCACACAAGGACAGGACTCAAGAGACCCAGTACTTC.

V is TRBV7-7 and J is TRBJ1-3, with D maybe TRBD1 (6 bases). The CDR3 is 15 amino acids. The germline gives CDR1 SSHAT, CDR2 FNYEAQ (reference sequence). The V and J ends lost 2 bases and 8 bases respectively, with 16 bases between them. The CDR3 DNA reads as TGTGCCAGCAGCTTACGGGACACCACTCCCTACACCATATATTTT. This codes for CASSLRDTTPYTIYF.

The table lists this clone with a few counts. The chain employs TRBV6-2 or TRBV6-3 and TRBJ2-3; TRBD2 is a possible D gene (6 bases). V lost 2 bases and J 4 bases, leaving 10 bases between the germline ends. The CDR3 covers 14 residues. The germline V gene encodes CDR1 MNHEY and CDR2 SVGEGT. In DNA, the CDR3 is TGTGCCAGCAGTTACACGGGGGAGGCAGATACGCAGTATTTT. Protein sequence: CASSYTGEADTQYF.

This clone occurred once. V and J are TRBV4-2 and TRBJ1-2; possibly TRBD1 for D (5 bases). Germline V CDR1 and CDR2: LGHNA, YNFKEQ. Deletions cut 2 bases from V and 1 base from J, with 11 bases between. This CDR3 is 15 amino acids long. The CDR3 sequence is CASSQWTFLNYGYTF. In DNA form, the CDR3 reads TGTGCCAGCAGCCAATGGACATTTCTTAACTATGGCTACACCTTC.

The chain links TRBV5-6 to TRBJ2-7, with TRBD1 matching over 9 bases. V shed 4 bases, J shed 1 base, and the junction held 9 bases outside the gene matches. The CDR3 is 16 residues long. The germline gives CDR1 SGHDT, CDR2 YYEEEE. The CDR3 is CASSPISGTGSYEQYF. CDR3 bases: TGTGCCAGCAGCCCCATTTCCGGGACAGGGTCCTACGAGCAGTACTTC.

The V call is TRBV6-2 or TRBV6-3, the J call TRBJ2-7; 9 positions agree with TRBD2. Germline CDR1 is MNHEY and CDR2 is SVGEGT. The J segment lost 4 bases and the V segment lost 2 bases, leaving 12 bases of the junction unmatched. The CDR3 runs 17 residues. CDR3 bases: TGTGCCAGCAGTTACAAAGGTTCTAGCGGGGATCTTTACGAGCAGTACTTC. This sequence encodes CASSYKGSSGDLYEQYF.

This chain joins TRBV24-1 and TRBJ1-1, with TRBD1 matching 7 bases. The CDR3 has 15 residues. Germline values: CDR1 KGHDR, CDR2 SFDVKD. V was clipped by 4 bases and J by 1 base; unmatched bases: 5. CDR3 in DNA: TGTGCCACCAGTGACTCCCGACAGGGGAACACTGAAGCTTTCTTT. Amino acids: CATSDSRQGNTEAFF.

The chain links TRBV25-1 to TRBJ1-6; a possible D gene is TRBD1 (6 bases). V shed 8 bases and J shed 9 bases, with 11 bases lying between them. The CDR3 contains 12 residues. Germline CDR1 reads MGHDK; CDR2 reads SYGVNS. Written as DNA, the CDR3 is TGTGCCAGCCGCCTAGGGGGTTCACCCCTCCACTTT. Its protein is CASRLGGSPLHF.

The rearrangement joins TRBV6-6 to TRBJ2-2; a possible D gene is TRBD2 (6 bases). CDR3 length: 15 amino acids. The V gene's germline CDR1 is MNHNY and CDR2 SVGAGI (reference sequence). V gave up 2 bases and J gave up 1 base, with 8 bases separating them. CDR3 bases: TGTGCCAGCAGTTACGGCGGGGTGAACACCGGGGAGCTGTTTTTT. Its translation is CASSYGGVNTGELFF.

The V gene is TRBV5-1, the J gene TRBJ2-7; TRBD1 agrees at 7 bases. This CDR3 region has 16 residues. V dropped 2 bases and J dropped 2; count of bases not matched to a gene: 10. Germline V gene data show CDR1 as SGHRS and CDR2 as YFSETQ. CDR3 in amino acids: CASSLGGRGLAYEQYF. The CDR3 nucleotides read TGCGCCAGCAGCTTAGGGGGCAGGGGCCTAGCCTACGAGCAGTACTTC.

The CDR3 nucleotides read TGTGCCAGCGAAGTCTCGCCTAGCAGGCGGAATGAAAAACTGTTTTTT. Residues: CASEVSPSRRNEKLFF. The gene calls are TRBV2 and TRBJ1-4; D gene ambiguous. The V gene's germline CDR1 is SNHLY and CDR2 FYNNEI. V was pared by 8 bases and J by 5 bases, with 21 bases between. The CDR3 covers 16 residues.

The CDR3 reads CAARGLFSYEQYF. DNA for the CDR3: TGTGCCGCCAGGGGGCTCTTCTCCTACGAGCAGTACTTC. J is TRBJ2-7 and V is TRBV2; TRBD1 matches 8 bases. This CDR3 has 13 amino acids. V was clipped by 11 bases and J by 0 bases; unmatched bases: 6. Per the germline V gene, CDR1 is SNHLY and CDR2 is FYNNEI.